The 26 T cell receptor beta chains below come from one sample, sequenced in a study of molecular identifiers for immune sequencing clone quantification. MiXCR was run by TCRdb on the PCR reads, yielding one entry per CDR3 protein. The table includes over 60,000 distinct CDR3 sequences, roughly a fifth detected once. Sequenced input: naive CD8+ T cells from blood, with Jurkat cell RNA spiked in. Subset described: FACS-sorted CD8+CD4-CCR7+CD45RA+ naive T cells. These receptors originate from a human donor in good health. Some libraries in this study had Jurkat cell RNA spiked in.

The CDR3 sequence: CASSLQGGHQPQHF. The CDR3 DNA follows: TGTGCCAGCAGTCTACAGGGAGGGCATCAGCCCCAGCATTTT. The chain links TRBV27 to TRBJ1-5, with TRBD1 as a possible D gene (6 bases). V was shortened by 5 bases and J by 5 bases, with 13 bases between the two germline ends. The CDR3 sequence is 14 residues long. The germline gives CDR1 MNHEY, CDR2 SMNVEV (reference sequence).

This clonotype was recorded at least ten times. J is TRBJ2-7 and V is TRBV12-3 or TRBV12-4; 10 bases map to TRBD2. Unmatched junction bases numbered 10, after V lost 6 bases and J lost 2 bases. The CDR3 extends over 16 amino acids. The CDR3 is CASSPPLAGYPYEQYF. For the CDR3, the DNA is TGTGCCAGCAGCCCCCCACTAGCGGGGTACCCCTACGAGCAGTACTTC.

This clonotype was counted ten times or more. The chain carries TRBV11-2 and TRBJ1-1; D gene ambiguous. The ends were cut back, 4 bases at V and 4 bases at J, with 16 bases in the middle. The CDR3 extends over 15 amino acids. Germline CDR1 and CDR2: SGHAT and FQNNGV. The CDR3 bases are TGTGCCAGCAGCTCCGGCCGTGTTGGGTTCACTGAAGCTTTCTTT. Translating gives CASSSGRVGFTEAFF.

The sample holds many counts of this clonotype. The chain has TRBV4-1 and TRBJ2-7, with 8 bases that match TRBD1. After removal of 6 bases from V and 2 bases from J, the junction contained 9 bases not matched to a gene. The germline V gene encodes CDR1 MGHRA and CDR2 YSYEKL. CDR3 length: 15 amino acids. CDR3 sequence: CASSLQDRAPYEQYF. CDR3 coding DNA: TGCGCCAGCAGTCTCCAGGACAGGGCCCCCTACGAGCAGTACTTC.

This clonotype occurred many times. The chain couples TRBV7-6 to TRBJ1-1; 11 bases map to TRBD1. V was clipped by 4 bases and J by 4 bases; unmatched bases: 8. Per the germline V gene, CDR1 is SGHVS and CDR2 is FNYEAQ. This CDR3 contains 16 residues. The CDR3 sequence is CASSSGQGALGTEAFF. CDR3 in DNA: TGTGCCAGCAGCTCCGGACAGGGGGCGTTGGGCACTGAAGCTTTCTTT.

At least ten counts were recorded for this clonotype. The V and J genes are TRBV6-6 and TRBJ2-1, with 11 bases lining up with TRBD1. The CDR3 has 12 residues. The germline CDR1 and CDR2 sequences are MNHNY and SVGAGI (reference sequence). With V trimmed by 11 bases and J by 6 bases, 3 bases remained unmatched. The CDR3 loop reads CAGGQGANEQFF. In nucleotides, the CDR3 is TGTGCCGGCGGACAGGGGGCCAATGAGCAGTTCTTC.

To note about this clonotype: A read error may be the cause here, since a much bigger clone is one base away. V gene TRBV20-1 combines with J gene TRBJ2-7, with D perhaps TRBD1 or TRBD2 (6 bases each). Germline loops: CDR1 DFQATT, CDR2 SNEGSKA (reference sequence). The CDR3 runs 13 residues. The CDR3 spells CSAGVGRDYEQYF. In DNA form, the CDR3 reads TGCAGCGCAGGGGTGGGGCGGGATTACGAGCAGTACTTC.

V gene TRBV19 combines with J gene TRBJ2-1; 7 nucleotides line up with TRBD2. V was clipped by 2 bases and J by 7 bases; unmatched bases: 8. The germline V gene has CDR1 LNHDA and CDR2 SQIVND (reference sequence). CDR3 length equals 15 residues. The CDR3 region is CASSILGEGLNEQFF. In nucleotides, the CDR3 is TGTGCCAGTAGTATACTGGGGGAGGGCCTTAATGAGCAGTTCTTC.

Note on this clonotype: This likely comes from a read error, as the CDR3 has no conserved phenylalanine or tryptophan at its end. This chain connects TRBV4-1 to TRBJ2-1; the match to TRBD2 covers 11 bases. This CDR3 comprises 17 residues. The V segment lost 2 bases and the J segment 8 bases; nucleotides outside the gene matches: 11. The germline V gene encodes CDR1 MGHRA and CDR2 YSYEKL. The CDR3 loop reads CASSQRLAGGVGDEQFL. CDR3 nucleotides: TGCGCCAGCAGCCAAAGGCTAGCGGGAGGAGTGGGCGATGAGCAGTTCCTC.

There are many counts of this clonotype. This sequence joins TRBV30 and TRBJ2-1; the match to TRBD2 covers 11 bases. Per germline, CDR1 GTSNPN and CDR2 SVGIG (reference sequence). CDR3 length: 14 residues. The ends lost 5 bases at V and 5 bases at J; junction bases unmatched: 5. The CDR3 region has the DNA TGTGCCTGGGGGACTAGCGGACTCCACAATGAGCAGTTCTTC. This encodes CAWGTSGLHNEQFF.

The table lists this clonotype with many counts. The chain uses TRBV20-1 and TRBJ2-3, with TRBD2 matching over 12 bases. CDR3 length equals 17 residues. The ends lost 6 bases at V and 0 bases at J; junction bases unmatched: 10. Germline CDR1 is DFQATT and CDR2 is SNEGSKA (reference sequence). The CDR3 coding sequence is TGCAGTGCCACACCCCGGACTAGCGGGATAAGCACAGATACGCAGTATTTT. Translated: CSATPRTSGISTDTQYF.

Concerning this clonotype itself: At one end, the junction sequence differs from germline, possibly due to a read error. This rearrangement joins TRBV29-1 to TRBJ1-2; D not certain. Per germline, CDR1 SQVTM and CDR2 ANQGSEA. This CDR3 has 13 amino acids. CDR3 in DNA: TGCGGCGTTGTCATACCGAGGCCGGAGGGCAACACCTTC. It translates to CGVVIPRPEGNTF. Drawing the rest from reference TRBV29-1 and TRBJ1-2, the complete variable domain is SAVISQKPSRDICQRGTSLTIQCQVDSQVTMMFWYRQQPGQSLTLIATANQGSEATYESGFVIDKFPISRPNLTFSTLTVSNMSPEDSSIYLCGVVIPRPEGNTFGSGTRLTVV.

This clonotype was seen ten or more times. The gene calls are TRBV20-1 and TRBJ2-7, with D possibly matching TRBD1 (6 bases). CDR1 DFQATT and CDR2 SNEGSKA come from the germline V gene (reference sequence). Trimming left V 2 bases short and J 5 bases short, with 16 bases between. The CDR3 has 14 amino acids. The CDR3 DNA reads as TGCAGTGCTAGATCTACAGGGCTGATCGACGAGCAGTACTTC. Its translation is CSARSTGLIDEQYF.

There are many counts of this clonotype. This chain links TRBV4-1 with TRBJ1-6; D is ambiguous. The V end was cut by 2 bases, the J end by 9 bases, with 11 bases between. CDR3 size: 14 residues. The germline gives CDR1 MGHRA, CDR2 YSYEKL. The CDR3 spells CASSQSGFASPLHF. Here the CDR3 DNA reads TGCGCCAGCAGCCAATCTGGGTTTGCTTCACCCCTCCACTTT.

There are many counts of this clonotype. The chain is built from TRBV2 and TRBJ2-7; the match to TRBD2 covers 9 bases. V shed 9 bases, J shed 6 bases, and the junction held 12 bases outside the gene matches. The CDR3 spans 14 residues. The V gene's germline CDR1 is SNHLY and CDR2 FYNNEI. The CDR3 sequence: CASRNSGSRGEQYF. CDR3 in DNA: TGTGCCAGTCGAAATAGCGGGAGCCGTGGCGAGCAGTACTTC.

This clonotype was seen ten or more times. The CDR3 reads CSARDILRLLTDTQYF. Written as DNA, the CDR3 is TGCAGTGCTAGAGATATACTGCGGCTTCTTACAGATACGCAGTATTTT. This chain uses TRBV20-1 with TRBJ2-3; no clear D. Germline V gene data show CDR1 as DFQATT and CDR2 as SNEGSKA (reference sequence). The CDR3 length is 16 residues. V lost 0 bases and J 3 bases, leaving 16 bases between the germline ends.

For this clonotype: A much larger clone differs by one base, so this may be a read error. The CDR3 DNA reads as TGTGTTAGCAGCCCCGGGACAGGGCAACCGGGCACTGAAGCTTTCTTT. It specifies CVSSPGTGQPGTEAFF. The chain combines TRBV7-7 with TRBJ1-1, with 9 bases lining up with TRBD1. CDR1 SSHAT and CDR2 FNYEAQ come from the germline V gene (reference sequence). CDR3 length equals 16 residues.

Many counts were recorded for this clonotype. The gene calls are TRBV6-2 or TRBV6-3 and TRBJ2-1, with 8 nucleotides matching TRBD2. The germline gives CDR1 MNHEY, CDR2 SVGEGT. CDR3 length: 20 residues. The trim removed 1 base at V and 0 bases at J, leaving 14 bases unmatched. The DNA of the CDR3 is TGTGCCAGCAGTTACTTCCGGGAGGGCCCTCTAGCTGGCTCCTACAATGAGCAGTTCTTC. Translation: CASSYFREGPLAGSYNEQFF.

In its sample, this clonotype was seen many times. The V gene is TRBV12-5, the J gene TRBJ2-5; D is possibly TRBD1 or TRBD2 (6 bases each). The CDR3 extends over 15 amino acids. V lost 6 bases and J 4 bases, leaving 18 bases between the germline ends. The germline gives CDR1 LGHNT, CDR2 FRNRAP. CDR3 region: CASGPPGGSLETQYF. The CDR3 nucleotides are TGTGCTAGTGGCCCCCCCGGGGGCAGCCTAGAGACCCAGTACTTC.

This clonotype was observed at least ten times. This rearrangement joins TRBV6-1 to TRBJ2-2; D perhaps matches TRBD2 (5 bases). There are 18 residues in the CDR3. The V end was cut by 1 base, the J end by 2 bases, with 17 bases between. Looked up from germline, CDR1 is MNHNS and CDR2 is SASEGT. CDR3 residues: CASSEGSPGGHNTGELFF. Here the CDR3 DNA reads TGTGCCAGCAGTGAAGGGAGCCCAGGCGGGCATAACACCGGGGAGCTGTTTTTT.

This clonotype was detected many times. CDR3 in DNA: TGTGCCAGCAGCTTTTTCCCGAAGACTAGCACATACGAGCAGTACTTC. This sequence encodes CASSFFPKTSTYEQYF. The rearrangement joins TRBV11-2 to TRBJ2-7; 7 nucleotides agree with TRBD2. Germline CDR1 SGHAT, CDR2 FQNNGV. This CDR3 contains 16 residues. Germline trimming cut 3 bases from V and 4 bases from J; bases unmatched to any gene: 12.

The DNA of the CDR3 is TGTGCCAGCAACCTAGGGGGACAGGGGGTCTACGAGCAGTACTTC. The encoded protein is CASNLGGQGVYEQYF. This sequence joins TRBV12-3 or TRBV12-4 and TRBJ2-7; 11 nucleotides line up with TRBD1. V was pared by 7 bases and J by 3 bases, with 8 bases of the junction left unmatched. The CDR3 is made up of 15 amino acids.

At least ten counts were recorded for this clonotype. V is TRBV7-9 and J is TRBJ2-7; D assignment may be TRBD1 or TRBD2 (5 bases each). V lost 5 bases and J lost 6, with 23 bases in between. There are 16 residues in the CDR3. CDR1 and CDR2 from the germline V gene are SEHNR and FQNEAQ (reference sequence). In DNA form, the CDR3 reads TGTGCCAGCAGCCCTCCGCTGGTGAGGGTTGGGGGCGAGCAGTACTTC. Its protein is CASSPPLVRVGGEQYF.

This clonotype came up many times. The CDR3 DNA sequence: TGTGCCAGCAGCTCATACAACCTAGCGGGAGTCGTAACCGGGGAGCTGTTTTTT. Translating it yields CASSSYNLAGVVTGELFF. The J gene is TRBJ2-2, the V gene TRBV7-2, with 10 positions matching TRBD2. The germline V gene encodes CDR1 SGHTA and CDR2 FQGNSA. This CDR3 has 18 amino acids. V lost 4 bases to trimming and J lost 5 bases; unmatched junction nucleotides: 13.

About this clonotype itself: This may be a read error, as it is one base from a much larger clone. V and J are TRBV7-2 and TRBJ2-7, with 9 positions matching TRBD1. CDR1 is SGHTA and CDR2 is FQGNSA in the germline V gene. This CDR3 has 15 amino acids. CDR3 sequence: CVSSDWDRDSYEQYF. Here the CDR3 DNA reads TGTGTCAGCAGCGACTGGGACAGGGACTCCTACGAGCAGTACTTC.

A remark on this clonotype: Possible read error: a much larger clone is one base away. The chain couples TRBV13 to TRBJ2-1; D is perhaps TRBD1 or TRBD2 (5 bases each). The CDR3 is 15 residues long. CDR1 PRHDT and CDR2 FYEKMQ come from the germline V gene (reference sequence). V was pared by 4 bases and J by 5 bases, with 15 bases between. The CDR3 loop is CASSCYRDPHNEQFF. CDR3 nucleotides: TGTGCCAGCAGCTGCTACCGGGACCCCCACAATGAGCAGTTCTTC.